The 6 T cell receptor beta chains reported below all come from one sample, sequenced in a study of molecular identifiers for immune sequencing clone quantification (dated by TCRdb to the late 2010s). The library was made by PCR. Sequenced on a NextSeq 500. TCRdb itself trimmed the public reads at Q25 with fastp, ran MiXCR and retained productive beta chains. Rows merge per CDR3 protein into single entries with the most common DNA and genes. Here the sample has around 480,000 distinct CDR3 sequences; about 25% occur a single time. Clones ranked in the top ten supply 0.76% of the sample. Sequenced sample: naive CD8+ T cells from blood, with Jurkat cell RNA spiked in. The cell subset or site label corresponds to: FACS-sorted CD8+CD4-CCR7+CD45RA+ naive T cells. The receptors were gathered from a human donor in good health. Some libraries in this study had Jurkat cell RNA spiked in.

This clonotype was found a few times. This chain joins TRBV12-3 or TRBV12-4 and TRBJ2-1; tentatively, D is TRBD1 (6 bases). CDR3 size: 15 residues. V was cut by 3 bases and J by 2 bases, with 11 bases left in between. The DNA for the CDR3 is TGTGCCAGCAGTTTTCCGGGACACCCCTACAATGAGCAGTTCTTC. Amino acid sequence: CASSFPGHPYNEQFF.

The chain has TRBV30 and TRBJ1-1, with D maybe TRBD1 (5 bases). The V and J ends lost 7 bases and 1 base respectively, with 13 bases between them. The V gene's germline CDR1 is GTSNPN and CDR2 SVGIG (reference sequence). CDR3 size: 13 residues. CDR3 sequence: CASQAGGNTEAFF. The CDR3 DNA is TGTGCCTCCCAGGCGGGGGGGAACACTGAAGCTTTCTTT.

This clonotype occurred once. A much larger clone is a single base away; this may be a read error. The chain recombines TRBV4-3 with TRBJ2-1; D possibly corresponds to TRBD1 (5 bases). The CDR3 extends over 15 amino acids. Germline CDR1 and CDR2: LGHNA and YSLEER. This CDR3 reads CASSQDREAYNERFF. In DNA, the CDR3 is TGCGCCAGCAGCCAAGACAGGGAAGCCTACAATGAGCGGTTCTTC.

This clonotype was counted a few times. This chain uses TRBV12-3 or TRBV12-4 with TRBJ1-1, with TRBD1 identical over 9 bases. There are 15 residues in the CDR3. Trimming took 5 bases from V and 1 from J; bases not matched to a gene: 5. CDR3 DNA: TGTGCCAGCAGTAGTTCGGGACAGGGGAACACTGAAGCTTTCTTT. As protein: CASSSSGQGNTEAFF.

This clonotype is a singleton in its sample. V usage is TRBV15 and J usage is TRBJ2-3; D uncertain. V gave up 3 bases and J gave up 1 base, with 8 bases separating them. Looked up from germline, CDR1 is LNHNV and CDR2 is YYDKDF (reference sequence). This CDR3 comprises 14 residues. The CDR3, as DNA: TGTGCCACCAGCAGGAGAAGTGGCACAGATACGCAGTATTTT. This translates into CATSRRSGTDTQYF.

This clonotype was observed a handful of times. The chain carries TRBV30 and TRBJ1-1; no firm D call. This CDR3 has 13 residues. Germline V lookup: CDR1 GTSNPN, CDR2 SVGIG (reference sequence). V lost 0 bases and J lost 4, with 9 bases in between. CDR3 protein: CAWSVAVGTEAFF. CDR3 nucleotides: TGTGCCTGGAGTGTTGCAGTTGGCACTGAAGCTTTCTTT.